The 29 T cell receptor beta chains given below trace back to one sample, sequenced in a study of cytomegalovirus exposure and HLA in healthy donors. It was with 60 Vbeta and 13 Jbeta primers that the PCR ran. Libraries were prepared by immunoSEQ multiplex PCR; TCRdb keeps only in-frame clonotypes and omits some of them. Among about 180,000 clones listed, around 80% were seen once. Source material: PBMCs. The receptors were sampled from a girl aged 10 to 17 in good health and CMV-seropositive.

The V and J genes are TRBV18 and TRBJ1-1, with D unresolved. Trimming removed 3 bases from V and 2 bases from J, with 10 bases in between. The germline CDR1 and CDR2 sequences are KGHSH and LQKENI. This CDR3 region has 14 residues. The CDR3 reads CASSPQTYNTEAFF. Written as DNA, the CDR3 is TGTGCCAGCTCACCTCAAACCTATAACACTGAAGCTTTCTTT.

The J gene is TRBJ1-1, the V gene TRBV7-2; 8 bases agree with TRBD1. After removal of 8 bases from V and 1 base from J, the junction contained 6 bases not matched to a gene. This CDR3 is built from 14 residues. Looked up from germline, CDR1 is SGHTA and CDR2 is FQGNSA. CDR3 residues: CASRGGQENTEAFF. The DNA of the CDR3 is TGTGCCAGCCGAGGGGGACAGGAGAACACTGAAGCTTTCTTT.

CDR3 in amino acids: CASSYGGSRVDTQYF. The CDR3 nucleotides are TGTGCCAGCAGTTACGGCGGGAGTCGGGTAGATACGCAGTATTTT. V and J are TRBV6-5 and TRBJ2-3; 7 nucleotides line up with TRBD2. Germline CDR1 and CDR2: MNHEY and SVGAGI. The length of the CDR3 is 15 residues. With 2 bases clipped from V and 5 bases from J, the junction kept 7 bases outside the gene matches.

The chain couples TRBV2 to TRBJ2-7; TRBD2 matches at 7 bases. The CDR3 totals 13 residues. With 3 bases clipped from V and 6 bases from J, the junction kept 5 bases outside the gene matches. Germline V gene data show CDR1 as SNHLY and CDR2 as FYNNEI. DNA for the CDR3: TGTGCCAGCAGTGAGCGGGAGAGTGGCGAGCAGTACTTC. As protein: CASSERESGEQYF.

This clone was picked up a small number of times. The rearrangement links TRBV29-1 to TRBJ2-7; the match to TRBD2 covers 7 bases. The CDR3 length is 14 residues. V lost 2 bases, J lost 5 bases, and 9 bases stayed unmatched. In germline, CDR1 is SQVTM, CDR2 ANQGSEA. Here the CDR3 DNA reads TGCAGCGTTGAACGGAGCGGGGCGGGTGACGAGCAGTACTTC. Translating gives CSVERSGAGDEQYF.

This chain connects TRBV4-3 to TRBJ2-7, with 8 bases lining up with TRBD1. The CDR3 loop spans 13 amino acids. V trimming: 4 bases; J trimming: 3 bases; junction bases outside the gene matches: 2. CDR1 LGHNA and CDR2 YSLEER come from the germline V gene. Here the CDR3 DNA reads TGCGCCAGCAGCCGGGACAGGAACTACGAGCAGTACTTC. It yields the protein CASSRDRNYEQYF.

This clone was recorded a few times. This chain connects TRBV10-1 to TRBJ1-1; 9 bases agree with TRBD1. Germline V gene sequence: CDR1 WNHNN, CDR2 SYGVQD (reference sequence). V shed 5 bases, J shed 5 bases, and the junction held 3 bases outside the gene matches. The CDR3 sequence is 13 residues long. The CDR3 spells CASSRGTGTEAFF. CDR3 bases: TGCGCCAGCAGTCGAGGGACAGGGACTGAAGCTTTCTTT.

There are a few counts of this clone. J is TRBJ2-7 and V is TRBV2; a weak D match, TRBD1 (6 bases). CDR3 length equals 15 residues. Germline V lookup: CDR1 SNHLY, CDR2 FYNNEI. Deletions cut 7 bases from V and 1 base from J, with 17 bases between. The CDR3 spells CASNLQGKSSYEQYF. For the CDR3, the DNA is TGTGCCAGCAACCTACAGGGAAAGAGTTCCTACGAGCAGTACTTC.

The chain combines TRBV2 with TRBJ1-4; 7 bases line up with TRBD1. Germline trimming cut 7 bases from V and 5 bases from J; bases unmatched to any gene: 10. This CDR3 is built from 15 residues. CDR1 is SNHLY and CDR2 is FYNNEI in the germline V gene. CDR3 DNA sequence: TGTGCCAGCAAAGTATGGGACAGCCTAAATGAAAAACTGTTTTTT. This encodes CASKVWDSLNEKLFF.

The rearrangement uses TRBV4-1 and TRBJ2-7, with a possible D match to TRBD2 (6 bases). CDR3 size: 14 residues. The V and J ends lost 0 bases and 8 bases respectively, with 14 bases between them. Germline CDR1 reads MGHRA; CDR2 reads YSYEKL. The CDR3, as DNA: TGCGCCAGCAGCCAAGAGGGCCGGGGGTTCAAGCAGTACTTC. This codes for CASSQEGRGFKQYF.

The J gene is TRBJ2-1, the V gene TRBV9; 9 nucleotides match TRBD2. CDR3 length equals 18 residues. V dropped 0 bases and J dropped 10; count of bases not matched to a gene: 17. Germline CDR1 reads SGDLS; CDR2 reads YYNGEE. The CDR3 sequence: CASSVEVIAGEVVREQFF. Here the CDR3 DNA reads TGTGCCAGCAGCGTAGAGGTAATAGCGGGAGAAGTAGTACGGGAGCAGTTCTTC.

The V and J genes are TRBV18 and TRBJ1-1; maybe TRBD1 (6 bases). V lost 4 bases, J lost 6 bases, and 15 bases lay in between. Germline CDR1 is KGHSH and CDR2 is LQKENI. This CDR3 contains 14 residues. The CDR3 is CASSLTLGGPEAFF. As DNA, the CDR3 is TGTGCCAGCTCACTCACCCTTGGGGGCCCTGAAGCTTTCTTT.

The CDR3 sequence: CASTHRDQPQHF. In DNA, the CDR3 is TGTGCCAGTACCCACAGGGATCAGCCCCAGCATTTT. The chain has TRBV19 and TRBJ1-5; a weak D match, TRBD1 (6 bases). The V end lost 7 bases, the J end lost 5 bases, and 9 bases lay between the germline ends. Germline CDR1 and CDR2: LNHDA and SQIVND (reference sequence). The CDR3 covers 12 residues.

The CDR3 DNA is TGTGCCACCAGCGGCCAGGACAGAAGGACTGAAGCTTTCTTT. Protein sequence: CATSGQDRRTEAFF. J is TRBJ1-1 and V is TRBV15; a possible D gene is TRBD1 (6 bases). CDR3 size: 14 residues. Germline V gene sequence: CDR1 LNHNV, CDR2 YYDKDF (reference sequence). V shed 5 bases and J shed 5 bases, with 15 bases lying between them.

In its sample, this clone was seen a few times. The J gene is TRBJ1-1, the V gene TRBV7-9; D unresolved. CDR3 length: 12 residues. CDR1 and CDR2 from the germline V gene are SEHNR and FQNEAQ (reference sequence). The germline V and J ends were trimmed by 4 bases and 7 bases, with 10 bases remaining between them. The CDR3 here is CASSYTDFEAFF. As DNA, the CDR3 is TGTGCCAGCAGCTACACGGACTTTGAAGCTTTCTTT.

The chain carries TRBV7-2 and TRBJ2-7; 8 positions agree with TRBD2. CDR3 length: 15 amino acids. The germline V gene encodes CDR1 SGHTA and CDR2 FQGNSA. V lost 2 bases, J lost 6 bases, and 9 bases stayed unmatched. CDR3 in DNA: TGTGCCAGCAGCTTATATAGCGGGAACACCCTCGAGCAGTACTTC. Translation: CASSLYSGNTLEQYF.

This chain joins TRBV5-1 and TRBJ2-3, with 8 bases that match TRBD2. CDR3 length equals 15 residues. CDR1 is SGHRS and CDR2 is YFSETQ in the germline V gene. The ends lost 3 bases at V and 3 bases at J; junction bases unmatched: 6. The CDR3 DNA reads TGCGCCAGCAGCTGGTACAGCGGGAGAACAGATACGCAGTATTTT. It is translated as CASSWYSGRTDTQYF.

CDR3 sequence (DNA): TGTGCCAGCAGCTTAGGACAGGGGAAGAATGAGCAGTTCTTC. It specifies CASSLGQGKNEQFF. The chain combines TRBV7-9 with TRBJ2-1, with 8 bases fitting TRBD1. V was clipped by 1 base and J by 7 bases; unmatched bases: 3. Germline V CDR1 and CDR2: SEHNR, FQNEAQ (reference sequence). The CDR3 totals 14 residues.

The chain couples TRBV6-5 to TRBJ2-7, with 9 bases that match TRBD2. The J segment lost 2 bases and the V segment lost 5 bases, leaving 7 bases of the junction unmatched. CDR1 MNHEY and CDR2 SVGAGI come from the germline V gene. The length of the CDR3 is 15 residues. Written as DNA, the CDR3 is TGTGCCAGCAGTCCACCGGCGGGAGGGCCCTACGAGCAGTACTTC. Translating gives CASSPPAGGPYEQYF.

The chain couples TRBV19 to TRBJ1-1; tentative D call: TRBD1 (5 bases). The CDR3 covers 14 residues. Per the germline V gene, CDR1 is LNHDA and CDR2 is SQIVND (reference sequence). Trimming removed 4 bases from V and 1 base from J, with 10 bases in between. CDR3 coding DNA: TGTGCCAGTAGTACCGGACATCCGAACACTGAAGCTTTCTTT. Translated, it gives CASSTGHPNTEAFF.

This clone was found a few times. This rearrangement joins TRBV18 to TRBJ1-2; D is perhaps TRBD1 (6 bases). Trimming removed 2 bases from V and 5 bases from J, with 12 bases in between. There are 14 residues in the CDR3. CDR1 and CDR2 (germline): KGHSH, LQKENI. CDR3 nucleotides: TGTGCCAGCTCACCATCAAGTACAGGGTATGGCTACACCTTC. It is translated as CASSPSSTGYGYTF.

This clone has just one count. V and J are TRBV4-1 and TRBJ2-1; a weak D match, TRBD2 (7 bases). V lost 2 bases and J 9 bases, leaving 20 bases between the germline ends. The CDR3 has 16 amino acids. Per germline, CDR1 MGHRA and CDR2 YSYEKL. CDR3 bases: TGCGCCAGCAGCCAACCGGGACTAATGAGGGACATTGAGCAGTTCTTC. Protein sequence: CASSQPGLMRDIEQFF.

The chain has TRBV6-5 and TRBJ2-5; D perhaps matches TRBD1 (5 bases). Germline lookup yields CDR1 MNHEY and CDR2 SVGAGI. The CDR3 loop spans 14 amino acids. V dropped 2 bases and J dropped 2 bases, with 9 bases sitting between them. CDR3 loop: CASSYGAEQETQYF. The CDR3 bases are TGTGCCAGCAGTTACGGGGCGGAACAAGAGACCCAGTACTTC.

The DNA of the CDR3 is TGTGCCAGCAGCTTGACAGGGATGGGGTTTGAAGCTTTCTTT. It translates to CASSLTGMGFEAFF. J is TRBJ1-1 and V is TRBV5-4; D may be TRBD1 (6 bases). Trimming shortened V by 1 base and J by 7 bases, and 14 bases separated the two germline ends. CDR1 and CDR2 (germline): SGHNT, YYREEE (reference sequence). The CDR3 loop spans 14 amino acids.

A few counts support this clone. This chain uses TRBV5-6 with TRBJ2-3; 9 nucleotides match TRBD1. With V trimmed by 4 bases and J by 4 bases, 7 bases remained unmatched. CDR1 is SGHDT, CDR2 YYEEEE, per germline. CDR3 length: 15 amino acids. The CDR3 loop reads CASSLHGTGPDTQYF. The CDR3 DNA follows: TGTGCCAGCAGCCTCCATGGGACAGGGCCAGATACGCAGTATTTT.

The count of this clone is one. This chain links TRBV10-3 with TRBJ2-7; TRBD1 matches 7 bases. Germline assignment: CDR1 ENHRY and CDR2 SYGVKD. The CDR3 runs to 14 residues. The J segment lost 3 bases and the V segment lost 10 bases, leaving 12 bases of the junction unmatched. The CDR3 spells CASKGAKDRYEQYF. CDR3 in DNA: TGTGCCAGCAAGGGGGCCAAGGACCGCTACGAGCAGTACTTC.

The chain employs TRBV7-2 and TRBJ1-5; possibly TRBD1 for D (6 bases). The V end lost 5 bases, the J end lost 4 bases, and 9 bases lay between the germline ends. Per the germline V gene, CDR1 is SGHTA and CDR2 is FQGNSA. The CDR3 extends over 13 amino acids. The CDR3 is CASSRGQNQPQHF. The CDR3 DNA is TGTGCCAGCAGCCGCGGACAGAATCAGCCCCAGCATTTT.

This clone was seen a few times. The gene calls are TRBV6-4 and TRBJ2-1; D is possibly TRBD2 (5 bases). Trimming removed 2 bases at V and 0 bases at J, with 5 bases between. Germline V gene sequence: CDR1 MRHNA, CDR2 SNTAGT. This CDR3 has 14 residues. CDR3 bases: TGTGCCAGCAGTGACGGGAGCTCCTACAATGAGCAGTTCTTC. Translating it yields CASSDGSSYNEQFF.

This chain connects TRBV7-3 to TRBJ2-7; TRBD2 matches 7 bases. Germline CDR1 SGHTA, CDR2 FQGTGA. The length of the CDR3 is 14 residues. CDR3 in amino acids: CFYGRVKNSYEQYF. The CDR3 DNA is TGTTTTTATGGGAGGGTCAAAAATTCCTACGAGCAGTACTTC.